A selection of T cell receptor beta chains follows, all from one sample in a study of blood T cell repertoires in COVID-19. TCRdb's copy holds only in-frame clones and misses some; the assay was immunoSEQ multiplex PCR. Of a few hundred thousand clones listed, 75% to 85% were seen once; the top ten hold roughly a tenth. Sequenced: peripheral blood. The receptors were gathered from a man in his forties or fifties with active or convalescent COVID-19. The CDR3 runs from the conserved cysteine through the conserved F or W. The D gene is left open where the match is weak. Clone size appears in some rows only: once, few, many, or a class for an expanded clone.

v_call	d_call	clone_size	j_call	cdr3_nt	cdr3_aa
TRBV5-1	NA	NA	TRBJ2-2	TGCGCCAGCAGCTGGGGGCCCGCGGGGAACACCGGGGAGCTGTTTTTT	CASSWGPAGNTGELFF
TRBV5-1	TRBD2	NA	TRBJ2-7	TGCGCCAGCAGCTCCCGGACTAGCGGGAGCTCCTACGAGCAGTACTTC	CASSSRTSGSSYEQYF
TRBV2	TRBD1	few	TRBJ1-5	TGTGCCAGCAGTGAAGCGGTGACAGGGAATCAGCCCCAGCATTTT	CASSEAVTGNQPQHF
TRBV14	TRBD1	NA	TRBJ2-7	TGTGCCAGCAGCCGTGGGACAGGTTGGTCCTACGAGCAGTACTTC	CASSRGTGWSYEQYF
TRBV7-9	TRBD2	NA	TRBJ2-5	TGTGCCAGCAGCTTAGGGACTAGCGTTGAAGAGACCCAGTACTTC	CASSLGTSVEETQYF
TRBV11-2	NA	NA	TRBJ2-1	TGTGCCAGCAATCACCCCCACAGAGACAATGAGCAGTTCTTC	CASNHPHRDNEQFF
TRBV18	TRBD1	NA	TRBJ2-1	TGTGCCAGCTCACCATACGGACAGGGTACCAATGAGCAGTTCTTC	CASSPYGQGTNEQFF
TRBV12-5	TRBD2	NA	TRBJ2-5	TGTGCTAGCGCGGCGGGACTAGCGGGAGTAGGGGTGGAGACCCAGTACTTC	CASAAGLAGVGVETQYF
TRBV9	NA	NA	TRBJ2-3	TGTGCCAGCAGCGCATCAATAACAGCCTTTACAGATACGCAGTATTTT	CASSASITAFTDTQYF
TRBV11-3	NA	NA	TRBJ1-1	TGTGCCAGCAGCTTAGGATGGGGCGGTGAAGCTTTCTTT	CASSLGWGGEAFF
TRBV4-1	NA	once	TRBJ2-2	TGCGCCAGCAGCCAGAACCTAGCCTCCGGGCCATACACCGGGGAGCTGTTTTTT	CASSQNLASGPYTGELFF
TRBV28	NA	once	TRBJ2-1	TGTGCCAGCAGTTTATTAGACAGAGCTGAGCAGTTCTTC	CASSLLDRAEQFF
TRBV5-1	NA	NA	TRBJ2-1	TGCGCCAGCAGGCCGACTCCGTCAGGGTACAATGAGCAGTTCTTC	CASRPTPSGYNEQFF
TRBV7-2	NA	many	TRBJ2-7	TGTGCCAGCAGCATCAGCCGGGCCTACGAGCAGTACTTC	CASSISRAYEQYF
TRBV3-1/TRBV3-2	TRBD1	NA	TRBJ1-6	TGTGCCAGCAGCCAAGGACTGGACAGGGAATTTTCACCCCTCCACTTT	CASSQGLDREFSPLHF
TRBV7-2	NA	NA	TRBJ2-5	TGTGCCAGCAGCTTAGCAATGGAGTACCAAGAGACCCAGTACTTC	CASSLAMEYQETQYF
TRBV6-2/TRBV6-3	NA	NA	TRBJ1-4	TGTGCCAGCAGCCCCGGCGGGGCGCGAGAAAAACTGTTTTTT	CASSPGGAREKLFF
TRBV7-2	TRBD2	NA	TRBJ2-5	TGTGCCAGCAGCGCGGGGGGCCAAGAGACCCAGTACTTC	CASSAGGQETQYF
TRBV2	TRBD1	NA	TRBJ1-6	TGTGCCAGCAGTGAATTTTTTGGGACAGGGGGTTCACCCCTCCACTTT	CASSEFFGTGGSPLHF
TRBV6-5	NA	NA	TRBJ2-7	TGTGCCAGCAGCAGGCAAATCTCCTACGAGCAGTACTTC	CASSRQISYEQYF
TRBV28	TRBD2	NA	TRBJ2-3	TGTGCCAGCAAGCTGCGGACAGGGTTGGGACTAGCGGTCGATACGCAGTATTTT	CASKLRTGLGLAVDTQYF
TRBV6-6	TRBD1	NA	TRBJ2-7	TGTGCCAGCAGTACCTCCGGGACAGCCCCTTACGAGCAGTACTTC	CASSTSGTAPYEQYF
TRBV19	TRBD1	NA	TRBJ1-1	TGTGCCAGTATCCGACAGGGGGAAGCTTTCTTT	CASIRQGEAFF
TRBV28	TRBD1	NA	TRBJ1-1	TGTGCCAGCAGGAACTTCGGACAGGGGGACGTTGCTTTCTTT	CASRNFGQGDVAFF
TRBV5-4	NA	NA	TRBJ2-3	TGTGCCAGCAGCTTGGACCCCCGGATTTTAGGCGGGGGCCAAGACAATACGCAGTATTTT	CASSLDPRILGGGQDNTQYF
TRBV2	NA	few	TRBJ1-2	TGTGCCAGCAGTGATTTAACGCAGGCTTGGGGCTACACCTTC	CASSDLTQAWGYTF
TRBV7-8	TRBD1	NA	TRBJ2-1	TGTGCCAGCAGCTACGTGGACAGGGGGCGCGATGAGCAGTTCTTC	CASSYVDRGRDEQFF
TRBV5-4	NA	NA	TRBJ2-3	TGTGCCAGCAGCCCGAAGGACAAGGATACGCAGTATTTT	CASSPKDKDTQYF
TRBV20-1	NA	NA	TRBJ1-2	TGCAGTGCTAGTGGCAGGCTTTATGGCTACACCTTC	CSASGRLYGYTF
TRBV5-3	TRBD2	NA	TRBJ2-4	TGTGCCAGAAGCCCTGGGATAGCGGGGATCAAAAACATTCAGTACTTC	CARSPGIAGIKNIQYF
TRBV15	NA	NA	TRBJ1-2	TGTGCCACCAGCAGAGATAGGACAGCCATCTATGGCTACACCTTC	CATSRDRTAIYGYTF